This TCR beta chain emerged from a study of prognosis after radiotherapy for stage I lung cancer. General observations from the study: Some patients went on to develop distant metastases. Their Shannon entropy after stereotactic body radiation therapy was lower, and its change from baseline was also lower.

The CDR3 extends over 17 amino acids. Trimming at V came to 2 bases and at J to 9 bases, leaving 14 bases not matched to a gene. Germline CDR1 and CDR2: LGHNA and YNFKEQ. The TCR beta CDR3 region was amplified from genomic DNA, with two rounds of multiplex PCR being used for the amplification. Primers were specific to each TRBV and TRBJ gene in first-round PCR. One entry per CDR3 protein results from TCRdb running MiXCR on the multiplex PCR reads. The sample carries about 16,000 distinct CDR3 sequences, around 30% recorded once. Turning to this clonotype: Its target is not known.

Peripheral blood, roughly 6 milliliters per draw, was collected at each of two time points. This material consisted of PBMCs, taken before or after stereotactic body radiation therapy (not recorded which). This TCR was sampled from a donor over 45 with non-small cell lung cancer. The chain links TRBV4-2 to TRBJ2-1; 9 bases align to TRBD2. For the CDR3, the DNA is TGTGCCAGCAGCCAAACCCGACCCCCTAGCGGGATGGGTGAGCAGTTCTTC. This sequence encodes CASSQTRPPSGMGEQFF.